The 4 T cell receptor beta chains presented below share a single source sample, sequenced in a study of T cells in Graves' hyperthyroidism and ophthalmopathy. The source material, RNA transcripts, was used to amplify TCR beta CDR3 regions. The TCR CDR3 was amplified in a first-round RT-PCR using the HTBI primer set. TCRdb called the multiplex PCR reads again in MiXCR, with one record for every CDR3 protein. The table records 500,000 to 600,000 distinct CDR3 sequences, around 46% of them present only once. The sample consisted of peripheral blood or thyroid tissue (not recorded which). All receptors come from an adult woman with Graves' disease, either hyperthyroidism or ophthalmopathy (not recorded which).

This clonotype was seen repeatedly, ten times or more. The chain carries TRBV6-4 and TRBJ2-3; the match to TRBD2 covers 8 bases. Germline CDR1 and CDR2: MRHNA and SNTAGT. The CDR3 sequence is 15 residues long. V was clipped by 6 bases and J by 6 bases; unmatched bases: 11. CDR3 in DNA: TGTGCCAGCAGCGTTACTAGCGGTACGGGTGATACGCAGTATTTT. Translation: CASSVTSGTGDTQYF.

This clonotype was observed many times. This chain joins TRBV7-2 and TRBJ1-2; a possible D gene is TRBD1 (5 bases). Germline CDR1 is SGHTA and CDR2 is FQGNSA. This CDR3 comprises 13 residues. Trimming shortened V by 5 bases and J by 11 bases, and 18 bases separated the two germline ends. This CDR3 is CASSTSRALGYTF. The CDR3 DNA reads TGTGCCAGCAGCACCAGCAGGGCCCTGGGGTACACCTTC.

This chain links TRBV20-1 with TRBJ1-1; D uncertain. The germline gives CDR1 DFQATT, CDR2 SNEGSKA (reference sequence). CDR3 length: 9 amino acids. The V end lost 3 bases, the J end lost 11 bases, and 7 bases lay between the germline ends. The CDR3 sequence is CSASGYAFF. CDR3 in DNA: TGCAGTGCTAGCGGGTATGCTTTCTTT.

This clonotype was found a few times. The V call is TRBV20-1, the J call TRBJ1-4, with D perhaps TRBD1 (6 bases). This CDR3 has 15 residues. Trimming shortened V by 6 bases and J by 11 bases, and 25 bases separated the two germline ends. Germline V lookup: CDR1 DFQATT, CDR2 SNEGSKA (reference sequence). The DNA for the CDR3 is TGCAGTGCGCTGTCACCGGGACACACCATGGGGAAACTGTTTTTT. Protein product: CSALSPGHTMGKLFF.